This is a list of T cell receptor beta chains from one sample in a study of regulatory T cells in long-lasting Graves disease. One entry per CDR3 protein, called by TCRdb with MiXCR from the multiplex PCR reads. The sample lists 400,000 to 500,000 distinct CDR3 sequences, roughly 21% occurring once. Specimen: peripheral blood mononuclear cells (PBMCs), collected when the disease was refractory, from a patient treated with antithyroid drugs. All receptors come from a female donor with Graves disease. CDR3s include the opening cysteine and the closing phenylalanine or tryptophan. The D gene is left open where the match is weak. Clone size, where shown, is once, few, many, or a class for clones that have expanded.

D	size	V	J	length	DNA	CDR3
.	.	TRBV7-3	TRBJ1-3	17	TGTGCCAGCAGGACCCCCGGGAGGCGGAGCTCTGGAAACACCATATATTTT	CASRTPGRRSSGNTIYF
.	many	TRBV6-1	TRBJ2-7	14	TGTGCCAGCAGTGAAAGTACAGGGTTGCACGAGCAGTACTTC	CASSESTGLHEQYF
.	few	TRBV15	TRBJ2-7	13	TGTGCCACCAGCATTGGCCGTTTCTACGAGCAGTACTTC	CATSIGRFYEQYF
TRBD2	many	TRBV30	TRBJ2-7	14	TGTGCCTGGGCCAGGACTAGCGGGAGGTACGAGCAGTACTTC	CAWARTSGRYEQYF
.	many	TRBV20-1	TRBJ2-5	15	TGCAGTGCTAAGGGGACGGGGCCTAAAAAAGAGACCCAGTACTTC	CSAKGTGPKKETQYF
TRBD1	many	TRBV12-3/TRBV12-4	TRBJ1-1	14	TGTGCCAGCAGTTTTCAGGGGGCGCAAATTGAAGCTTTCTTT	CASSFQGAQIEAFF
.	many	TRBV6-1	TRBJ2-6	16	TGTGCCAGCAGTACCCCCTTCCAAGCTGGGGCCAACGTCCTGACTTTC	CASSTPFQAGANVLTF
TRBD2	.	TRBV19	TRBJ2-1	17	TGTGCCACTAAGAAAGCTAGCGGGAGGGGAGTCTACAATGAGCAGTTCTTC	CATKKASGRGVYNEQFF
.	.	TRBV18	TRBJ1-1	16	TGTGCCAGCTCACCACGGGGGGAAGGATGGGACACTGAAGCTTTCTTT	CASSPRGEGWDTEAFF
.	.	TRBV29-1	TRBJ2-2	14	TGCAGCGTTGAAGATTCGGCTAGCCGCGGGGAGCTGTTTTTT	CSVEDSASRGELFF
.	many	TRBV12-3/TRBV12-4	TRBJ2-7	11	TGTGCCAGCAGTGCTATCGGCGAGCAGTACTTC	CASSAIGEQYF
TRBD2	many	TRBV28	TRBJ2-7	14	TGTGCCAGCAGTTTACCGGGAGGGCCCCACGAGCAGTACTTC	CASSLPGGPHEQYF
.	few	TRBV4-3	TRBJ2-7	14	TGCGCCAGCAGCTTGGCCAAACAGGAGGACGAGCAGTACTTC	CASSLAKQEDEQYF
.	many	TRBV5-1	TRBJ2-7	14	TGCGCCAGCAGCCTACAATTATCTACCTACGAGCAGTACTTC	CASSLQLSTYEQYF
TRBD2	many	TRBV28	TRBJ2-7	16	TGTGCCAGCAGTTTATCCGGGAGGGCCCTTAGGGACGAGCAGTACTTC	CASSLSGRALRDEQYF
TRBD2	.	TRBV11-2	TRBJ2-1	19	TGTGCCAGCAGCTTAGGGGTTCTAGCGGGAGGCGACTCCTACAATGAGCAGTTCTTC	CASSLGVLAGGDSYNEQFF
.	few	TRBV10-3	TRBJ1-3	13	TGTGCCATCAGTGGCGAGTTTGGAAACACCATATATTTT	CAISGEFGNTIYF
TRBD1	.	TRBV30	TRBJ1-3	13	TGTGCCTGGAGGAGGACAGGTGGAAACACCATATATTTT	CAWRRTGGNTIYF
.	many	TRBV12-3/TRBV12-4	TRBJ2-2	14	TGTGCCAGCAGTTTAATCCCCGAGGCCGGGGAGCTGTTTTTT	CASSLIPEAGELFF
.	many	TRBV6-1	TRBJ1-1	14	TGTGCCAGCAGACCCCCAACCGGGAACACTGAAGCTTTCTTT	CASRPPTGNTEAFF
TRBD2	.	TRBV7-2	TRBJ2-7	19	TGTGCCAGCAGCTTAGTTTCGGGACTAGCGGGGGGGACAACCCGGGAGCAGTACTTC	CASSLVSGLAGGTTREQYF
.	many	TRBV11-2	TRBJ2-2	13	TGTGCCAGCAGCTTATTAATGGCTGGGGAGCTGTTTTTT	CASSLLMAGELFF
TRBD1	few	TRBV28	TRBJ1-2	18	TGTGCCAGCAGGGCGGACCGGGACAGGGGGTTTAAGAACTATGGCTACACCTTC	CASRADRDRGFKNYGYTF
TRBD1	few	TRBV20-1	TRBJ2-7	14	TGCAGTGCTAGAGATGGACAGGGGACCTACGAGCAGTACTTC	CSARDGQGTYEQYF